This TCR beta chain was profiled in a study of T cell changes during pregnancy in multiple sclerosis. The V gene's germline CDR1 is SGHTA and CDR2 FQGNSA. V shed 3 bases and J 10 bases; nucleotides not matched to a gene: 6. The CDR3 is 15 residues long. Assay: immunoSEQ multiplex PCR; the TCRdb copy retains only in-frame clones and omits some. In the table there are under 80,000 clones, around 94% of which are singletons. Sequenced here: peripheral blood, sampled in the third trimester of pregnancy. The clonotype was recovered from a female donor with multiple sclerosis, enrolled in a pregnancy study. The rearrangement joins TRBV7-2 to TRBJ2-2, with 12 bases lining up with TRBD2. CDR3 sequence (DNA): TGTGCCAGCAGCTTGACTAGCGGGGGAGGCGCGGAGCTGTTTTTT. It yields the protein CASSLTSGGGAELFF.